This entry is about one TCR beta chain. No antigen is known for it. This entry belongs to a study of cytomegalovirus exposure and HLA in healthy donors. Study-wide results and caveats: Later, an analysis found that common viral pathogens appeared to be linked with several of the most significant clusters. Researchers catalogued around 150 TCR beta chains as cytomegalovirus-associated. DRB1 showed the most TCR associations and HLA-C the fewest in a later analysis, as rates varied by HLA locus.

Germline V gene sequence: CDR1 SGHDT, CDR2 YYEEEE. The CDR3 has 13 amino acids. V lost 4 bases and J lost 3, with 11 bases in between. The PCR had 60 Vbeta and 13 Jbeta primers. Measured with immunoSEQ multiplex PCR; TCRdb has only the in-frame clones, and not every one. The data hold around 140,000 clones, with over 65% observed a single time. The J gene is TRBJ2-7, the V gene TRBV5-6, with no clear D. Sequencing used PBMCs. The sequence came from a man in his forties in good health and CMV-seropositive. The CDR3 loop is CASSHASSYEQYF. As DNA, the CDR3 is TGTGCCAGCAGCCATGCATCGAGCTACGAGCAGTACTTC.